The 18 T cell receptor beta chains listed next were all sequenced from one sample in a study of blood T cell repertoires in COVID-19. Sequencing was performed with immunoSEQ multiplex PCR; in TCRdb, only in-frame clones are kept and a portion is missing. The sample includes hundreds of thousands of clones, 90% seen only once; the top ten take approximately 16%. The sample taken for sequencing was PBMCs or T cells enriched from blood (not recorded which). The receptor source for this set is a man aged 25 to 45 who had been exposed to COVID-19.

CDR3 DNA sequence: TGTGCCACCAGCACTACAGGGTATAATTCACCCCTCCACTTT. Translating it yields CATSTTGYNSPLHF. J is TRBJ1-6 and V is TRBV15; possible D gene TRBD1, 6 bases. Germline V gives CDR1 LNHNV, CDR2 YYDKDF (reference sequence). The CDR3 consists of 14 residues. The V gene lost 4 bases and the J gene lost 4 bases, with 8 bases spanning the gap.

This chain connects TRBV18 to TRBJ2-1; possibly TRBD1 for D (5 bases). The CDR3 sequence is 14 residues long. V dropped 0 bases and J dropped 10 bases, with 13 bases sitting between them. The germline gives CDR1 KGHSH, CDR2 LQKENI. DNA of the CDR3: TGTGCCAGCTCACCACCCACCAGGGTCAGCGAGCAGTTCTTC. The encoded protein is CASSPPTRVSEQFF.

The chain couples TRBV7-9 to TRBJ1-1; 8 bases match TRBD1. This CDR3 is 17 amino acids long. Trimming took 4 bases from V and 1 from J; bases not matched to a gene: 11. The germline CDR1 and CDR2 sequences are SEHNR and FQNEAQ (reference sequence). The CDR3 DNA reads TGTGCCAGCAGCTCCCCGCCCGGGACAGGATCGAACACTGAAGCTTTCTTT. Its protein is CASSSPPGTGSNTEAFF. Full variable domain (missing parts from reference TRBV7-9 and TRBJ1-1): DTGVSQNPRHKITKRGQNVTFRCDPISEHNRLYWYRQTLGQGPEFLTYFQNEAQLEKSRLLSDRFSAERPKGSFSTLEIQRTEQGDSAMYLCASSSPPGTGSNTEAFFGQGTRLTVV.

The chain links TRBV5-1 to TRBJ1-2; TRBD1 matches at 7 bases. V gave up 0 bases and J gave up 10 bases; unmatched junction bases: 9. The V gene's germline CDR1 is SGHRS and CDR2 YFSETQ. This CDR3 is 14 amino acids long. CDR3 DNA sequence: TGCGCCAGCAGCTTGGGACAGGGCAGTAAGAACTACACCTTC. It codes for CASSLGQGSKNYTF.

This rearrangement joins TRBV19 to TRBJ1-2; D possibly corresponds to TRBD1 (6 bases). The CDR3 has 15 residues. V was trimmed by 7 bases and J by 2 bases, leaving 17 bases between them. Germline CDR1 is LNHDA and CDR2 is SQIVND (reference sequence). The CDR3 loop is CASTPLDSLNYGYTF. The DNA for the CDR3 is TGTGCCAGTACCCCTTTGGACAGTCTAAACTATGGCTACACCTTC.

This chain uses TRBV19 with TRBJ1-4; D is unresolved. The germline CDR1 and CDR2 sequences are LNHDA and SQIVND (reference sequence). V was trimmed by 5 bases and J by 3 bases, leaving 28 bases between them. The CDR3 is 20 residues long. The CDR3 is CASSLQRMTEIVVANEKLFF. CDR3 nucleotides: TGTGCCAGTAGTTTACAACGCATGACTGAAATCGTAGTGGCTAATGAAAAACTGTTTTTT.

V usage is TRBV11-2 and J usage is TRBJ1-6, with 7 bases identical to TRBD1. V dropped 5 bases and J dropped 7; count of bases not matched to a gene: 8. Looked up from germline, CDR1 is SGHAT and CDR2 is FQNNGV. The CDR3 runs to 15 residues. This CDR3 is CASSPREGANSPLHF. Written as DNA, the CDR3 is TGTGCCAGCAGCCCCCGTGAGGGGGCGAATTCACCCCTCCACTTT.

The CDR3 DNA follows: TGTGCCAGCAGACCGGGGGGGAATCAGCCCCAGCATTTT. Encoded protein: CASRPGGNQPQHF. The chain is built from TRBV27 and TRBJ1-5; D is perhaps TRBD1 (5 bases). The germline V gene encodes CDR1 MNHEY and CDR2 SMNVEV (reference sequence). V shed 6 bases and J shed 4 bases, with 10 bases lying between them. The CDR3 covers 13 residues.

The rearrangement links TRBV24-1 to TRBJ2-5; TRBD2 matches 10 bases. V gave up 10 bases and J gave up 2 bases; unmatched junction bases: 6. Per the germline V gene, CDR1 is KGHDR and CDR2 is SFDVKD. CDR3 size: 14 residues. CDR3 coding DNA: TGTGCCACAGGGAGCGGGGGGGAACAAGAGACCCAGTACTTC. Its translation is CATGSGGEQETQYF.

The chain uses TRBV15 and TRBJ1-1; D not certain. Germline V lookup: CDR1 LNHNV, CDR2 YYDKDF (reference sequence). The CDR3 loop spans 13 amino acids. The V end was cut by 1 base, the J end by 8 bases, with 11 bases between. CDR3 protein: CATSRAKESEAFF. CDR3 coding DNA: TGTGCCACCAGCAGAGCCAAGGAGTCCGAAGCTTTCTTT.

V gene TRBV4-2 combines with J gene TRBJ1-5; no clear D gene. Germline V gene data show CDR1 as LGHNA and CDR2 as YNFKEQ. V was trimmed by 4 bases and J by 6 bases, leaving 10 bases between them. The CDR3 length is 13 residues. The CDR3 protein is CASSRQTGQPQHF. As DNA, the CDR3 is TGTGCCAGCAGCCGCCAGACGGGTCAGCCCCAGCATTTT.

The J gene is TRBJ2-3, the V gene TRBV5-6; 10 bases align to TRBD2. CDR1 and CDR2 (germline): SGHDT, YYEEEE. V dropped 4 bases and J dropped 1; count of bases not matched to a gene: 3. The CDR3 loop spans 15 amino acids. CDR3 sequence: CASSPGTSGTDTQYF. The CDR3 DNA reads TGTGCCAGCAGCCCCGGGACTAGCGGCACAGATACGCAGTATTTT.

The CDR3 DNA is TGTGCCAGCACTCAACAGGGGGGGGAGACCCAGTACTTC. Its protein product is CASTQQGGETQYF. This chain joins TRBV27 and TRBJ2-5, with a possible D match to TRBD1 (8 bases). CDR1 is MNHEY, CDR2 SMNVEV, per germline (reference sequence). CDR3 size: 13 residues. Trimming shortened V by 7 bases and J by 5 bases, and 14 bases separated the two germline ends.

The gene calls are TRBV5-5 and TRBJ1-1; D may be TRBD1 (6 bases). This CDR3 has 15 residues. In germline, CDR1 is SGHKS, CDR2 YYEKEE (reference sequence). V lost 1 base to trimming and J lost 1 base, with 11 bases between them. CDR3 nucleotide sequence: TGTGCCAGCAGCTTGACAGGGCCAAGGAACACTGAAGCTTTCTTT. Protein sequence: CASSLTGPRNTEAFF.

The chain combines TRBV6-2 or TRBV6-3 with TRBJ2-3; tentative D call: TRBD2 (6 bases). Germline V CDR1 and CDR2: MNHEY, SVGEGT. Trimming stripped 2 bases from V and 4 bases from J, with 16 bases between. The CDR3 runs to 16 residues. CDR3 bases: TGTGCCAGCAGTTACATGCTAGCGCTTGGTTCAGATACGCAGTATTTT. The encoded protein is CASSYMLALGSDTQYF.

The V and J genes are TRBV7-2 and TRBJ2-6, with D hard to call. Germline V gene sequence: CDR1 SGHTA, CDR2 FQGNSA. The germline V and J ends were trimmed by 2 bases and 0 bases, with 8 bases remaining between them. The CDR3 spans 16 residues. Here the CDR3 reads CASSLQTSSGANVLTF. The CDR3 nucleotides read TGTGCCAGCAGCTTACAAACGAGCTCTGGGGCCAACGTCCTGACTTTC.

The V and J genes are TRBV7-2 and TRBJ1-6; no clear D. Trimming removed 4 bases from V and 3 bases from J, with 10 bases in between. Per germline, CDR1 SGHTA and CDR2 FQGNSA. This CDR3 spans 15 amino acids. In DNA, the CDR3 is TGTGCCAGCAGCTCGGGGAGAGGCTATAATTCACCCCTCCACTTT. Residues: CASSSGRGYNSPLHF.

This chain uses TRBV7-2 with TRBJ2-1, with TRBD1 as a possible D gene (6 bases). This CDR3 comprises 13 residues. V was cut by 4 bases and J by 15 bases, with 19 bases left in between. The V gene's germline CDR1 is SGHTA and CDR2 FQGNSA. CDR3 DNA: TGTGCCAGCAGCTACACAGGGAAAGGGGCTGGGTTCTTC. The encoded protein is CASSYTGKGAGFF.